A selection of T cell receptor beta chains follows, all from one sample in a study of shared clonotypes between healthy human individuals. Repertoires were generated with immunoSEQ multiplex PCR, while TCRdb's copy carries only in-frame clones and drops some. The table shows 1.5 million to 2.5 million clones, with around 96% occurring only once. Sequenced material: naive CD8+ T cells sorted from blood. The receptors were sampled from a man aged 18 to 30 in good health. CDR3s include the opening cysteine and the closing phenylalanine or tryptophan.

CDR3: CASSYGRAQPQHF
V: TRBV5-4

CDR3: CASSYSGETQYF
V: TRBV6-6

CDR3: CASSYPDGNTEAFF
V: TRBV6-6

CDR3: CASSFRVGYEQYF
V: TRBV27

CDR3: CASSSRALDRDPSGANVLTF
V: TRBV28

CDR3: CAISETTSHSYEQYF
V: TRBV10-3

CDR3: CATDEQGAHTDTQYF
V: TRBV7-9

CDR3: CASSLSTETQGGNSPLHF
V: TRBV27

CDR3: CASSQTLAGGETQYF
V: TRBV4-1

CDR3: CASSQSSGGYEQYF
V: TRBV4-2

CDR3: CASSLVGAGEKLFF
V: TRBV27

CDR3: CASSLGAIGYNSPLHF
V: TRBV7-6

CDR3: CASSPYDSATNEKLFF
V: TRBV4-3

CDR3: CASSQGADPYSNQPQHF
V: TRBV4-1

CDR3: CASSLGWANTEAFF
V: TRBV13

CDR3: CASSYSRGASTEAFF
V: TRBV6-5

CDR3: CASSYTGDTNYGYTF
V: TRBV6-5

CDR3: CASSLNPAGTEAFF
V: TRBV7-3

CDR3: CASSRTGVTEAFF
V: TRBV4-1

CDR3: CASSIDRAGHEQYF
V: TRBV19

CDR3: CASSLGTNTEAFF
V: TRBV7-9

CDR3: CASSQVAGGPNEQFF
V: TRBV4-1

CDR3: CASSYISSTDTQYF
V: TRBV5-6

CDR3: CASSYRGSYEQYF
V: TRBV6-5

CDR3: CASSLSQAGEQYF
V: TRBV6-5

CDR3: CASSPGSYEQYF
V: TRBV7-9

CDR3: CASFTGLSSYNEQFF
V: TRBV19

CDR3: CASSRGGSTEAFF
V: TRBV4-1

CDR3: CASSVFLDSNLNYGYTF
V: TRBV6-1

CDR3: CSVDQGANYGYTF
V: TRBV29-1

CDR3: CSVEESSGDPADTQYF
V: TRBV29-1

CDR3: CATKDAGNTEAFF
V: TRBV10-3

CDR3: CASSPLAGATDTQYF
V: TRBV7-8

CDR3: CASSPGGSNYGYTF
V: TRBV5-6

CDR3: CASSLGRGKQYF
V: TRBV11-2

CDR3: CATSTRRQGDPETQYF
V: TRBV15

CDR3: CASSWDWSYEQYF
V: TRBV27

CDR3: CASSLDAGGNTEAFF
V: TRBV7-6

CDR3: CASSYRGAGYEQYF
V: TRBV6-5

CDR3: CASSGEQSSWEEAFF
V: TRBV9